This T cell receptor (beta chain) stems from a study of blood T cells in healthy people across ages. The individuals who served as donors were healthy Caucasians living in Russia, aged roughly 6 to 90. There are a few counts of this clonotype. Its antigen remains unidentified. For the second PCR, which ran for 7 to 11 cycles, a sample-barcoded 5' primer and a J-beta primer mix were used. Template switching added a 12-random-nucleotide identifier to every cDNA molecule. TCRdb analysed the 5' RACE reads with MiXCR anew, one entry per CDR3 protein. The sample has around 1.5 million distinct CDR3 sequences; 55% to 75% are singletons. Points from the study as a whole: Long-lived and aged donors differed, with more naive CD4+ cells and higher diversity in the long-lived.

The sample comprised blood. This receptor was obtained from a man aged 18 to 30 in good health.

The DNA for the CDR3 is TGCAGTGCAACCCCACGCAATGAGCAGTTCTTC. This encodes CSATPRNEQFF. V and J are TRBV20-1 and TRBJ2-1; D ambiguous. V was shortened by 6 bases and J by 6 bases, with 9 bases between the two germline ends. Germline lookup yields CDR1 DFQATT and CDR2 SNEGSKA (reference sequence). CDR3 size: 11 residues.